This TCR beta chain was identified during a study of beta chain features in type 1 diabetes. Expressed TCRB transcripts were sequenced, since all the RNA that had been isolated was reverse transcribed. Profiled with immunoSEQ multiplex PCR; TCRdb holds only in-frame clones, not every one. Of 250,000 or so clones listed, 25% to 35% are singletons. V lost 6 bases, J lost 4 bases, and 12 bases stayed unmatched. The germline V gene encodes CDR1 SQVTM and CDR2 ANQGSEA. The CDR3 sequence is 15 residues long. Specimen: central memory CD4+ T cells from blood. The gene calls are TRBV29-1 and TRBJ2-5, with TRBD2 matching over 9 bases. This TCR derives from a man under 40 in good health. The CDR3 DNA sequence: TGCAGCGTAGGGTTTAGCGGGAGAGTGGGAGAGACCCAGTACTTC. Its protein is CSVGFSGRVGETQYF.